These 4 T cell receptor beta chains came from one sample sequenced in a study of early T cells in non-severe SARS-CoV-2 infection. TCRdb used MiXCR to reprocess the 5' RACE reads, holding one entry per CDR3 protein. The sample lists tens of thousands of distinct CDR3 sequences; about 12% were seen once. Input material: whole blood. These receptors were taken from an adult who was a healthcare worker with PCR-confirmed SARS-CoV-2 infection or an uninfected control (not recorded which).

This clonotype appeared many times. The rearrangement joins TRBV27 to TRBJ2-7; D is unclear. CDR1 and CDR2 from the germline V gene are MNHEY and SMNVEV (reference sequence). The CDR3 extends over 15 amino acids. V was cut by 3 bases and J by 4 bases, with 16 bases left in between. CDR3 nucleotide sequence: TGTGCCAGCAGTTTCAGCGATGGGGTCAGATACGAGCAGTACTTC. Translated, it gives CASSFSDGVRYEQYF.

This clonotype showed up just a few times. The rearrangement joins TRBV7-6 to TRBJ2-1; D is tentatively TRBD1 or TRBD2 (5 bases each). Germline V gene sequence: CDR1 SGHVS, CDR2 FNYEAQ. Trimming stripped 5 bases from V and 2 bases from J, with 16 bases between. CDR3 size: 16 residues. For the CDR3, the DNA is TGTGCCAGCAGCCCGTGGAGCCGGGACCCCTACAATGAGCAGTTCTTC. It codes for CASSPWSRDPYNEQFF.

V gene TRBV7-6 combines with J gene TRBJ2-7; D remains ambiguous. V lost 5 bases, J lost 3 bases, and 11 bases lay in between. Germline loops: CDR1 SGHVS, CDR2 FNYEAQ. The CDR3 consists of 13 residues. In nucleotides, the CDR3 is TGTGCCAGCAGCGCGGACCTTTACTACGAGCAGTACTTC. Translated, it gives CASSADLYYEQYF. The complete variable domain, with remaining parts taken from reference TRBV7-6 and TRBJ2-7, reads GAGVSQSPRYKVTKRGQDVALRCDPISGHVSLYWYRQALGQGPEFLTYFNYEAQQDKSGLPNDRFSAERPEGSISTLTIQRTEQRDSAMYRCASSADLYYEQYFGPGTRLTVT.

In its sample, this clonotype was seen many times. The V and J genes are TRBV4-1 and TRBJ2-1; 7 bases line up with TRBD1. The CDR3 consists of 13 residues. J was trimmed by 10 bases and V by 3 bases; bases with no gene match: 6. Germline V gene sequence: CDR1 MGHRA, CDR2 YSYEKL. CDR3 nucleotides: TGCGCCAGCAGCCATTCCCTGACAGGGGAGCAGTTCTTC. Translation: CASSHSLTGEQFF.